This T cell receptor (beta chain) was found in a study of OX40 agonist ivuxolimab in advanced cancers. On the study more broadly: The study reported partial responses in three patients: one hepatocellular carcinoma, two cutaneous melanoma. Study-level points and caveats: Clonal expansion by week 6 occurred in CD4+ and CD8+ blood T cells (at 0.1 to 3.0 mg/kg). No determination was made of the antigen specificity of the expanded peripheral T cells.

Turning to this clone: As yet, its antigen is unknown.

V was shortened by 7 bases and J by 8 bases, with 11 bases between the two germline ends. Germline V gives CDR1 LNHDA, CDR2 SQIVND (reference sequence). CDR3 length equals 11 residues. Clones were read by immunoSEQ multiplex PCR, and TCRdb kept only the in-frame ones, dropping some. The sample records 70,000 or so clones, 85% to 90% being singletons. Blood draws occurred at baseline, cycle 4 day 1, and cycle 7 day 1. The sample here was CD4+ or CD8+ T cells sorted from blood, taken in a trial of the OX40 agonist ivuxolimab. The chain couples TRBV19 to TRBJ1-2; D is undetermined. This TCR was recovered from an adult with an advanced solid tumor such as melanoma, head and neck, liver or kidney cancer. Here the CDR3 reads CASNSVGGYTF. CDR3 bases: TGTGCCAGTAACAGCGTCGGAGGCTACACCTTC.